One sample yielded the 5 T cell receptor beta chains listed below, sequenced in a study of PD-L1 blockade in urothelial cancer. Time point here: pretreatment peripheral blood. Sequencing used immunoSEQ multiplex PCR; TCRdb keeps in-frame clones, though not all of them. The sample has tens of thousands of clones; roughly 84% are singletons. Sequenced here: PBMCs, sampled around atezolizumab (anti-PD-L1) treatment. The receptors originated from an older woman with urothelial cancer.

The chain carries TRBV29-1 and TRBJ1-2; D gene uncertain. Germline V gene sequence: CDR1 SQVTM, CDR2 ANQGSEA. V was clipped by 2 bases and J by 3 bases, with 7 bases between them. The CDR3 runs to 12 residues. The CDR3 coding sequence is TGCAGCGTTGAAATGGCGGACTATGGCTACACCTTC. This encodes CSVEMADYGYTF.

The DNA of the CDR3 is TGTGCCAGCAGCCCGGTTAGGGGGCAGGGTAATGAAAAACTGTTTTTT. Translating it yields CASSPVRGQGNEKLFF. This sequence joins TRBV5-5 and TRBJ1-4, with 7 nucleotides matching TRBD1. There are 16 residues in the CDR3. Per the germline V gene, CDR1 is SGHKS and CDR2 is YYEKEE (reference sequence). Trimming at V came to 4 bases and at J to 4 bases, leaving 10 bases not matched to a gene.

This chain connects TRBV29-1 to TRBJ2-7; TRBD2 aligns across 7 bases. The CDR3 consists of 16 residues. Germline CDR1 is SQVTM and CDR2 is ANQGSEA. The V and J ends lost 4 bases and 2 bases, in that order; junction bases with no gene match: 14. CDR3 coding DNA: TGCAGCGTTGTTCGGGGGGAAACGGATCGGGCCTACGAGCAGTACTTC. Its protein product is CSVVRGETDRAYEQYF.

The chain combines TRBV18 with TRBJ2-7; D unresolved. CDR3 size: 15 residues. V was cut by 6 bases and J by 4 bases, with 19 bases left in between. CDR1 and CDR2 (germline): KGHSH, LQKENI. The CDR3 is CASSHPSRGAYEQYF. The CDR3 nucleotides read TGTGCCAGCTCCCACCCGTCCCGAGGAGCATACGAGCAGTACTTC.

The DNA of the CDR3 is TGCAGCGTTGGAAAAGGTACAGGGGACTATGGCTACACCTTC. This encodes CSVGKGTGDYGYTF. The genes are TRBV29-1 and TRBJ1-2; 7 bases map to TRBD1. Trimming took 4 bases from V and 3 from J; bases not matched to a gene: 8. This CDR3 contains 14 residues. Germline CDR1 and CDR2: SQVTM and ANQGSEA.